The 27 T cell receptor beta chains presented below share a single source sample, sequenced in a study of blood T cell repertoires in COVID-19. This table comes from immunoSEQ multiplex PCR, and its TCRdb copy is limited to in-frame clones, with some not included. This table holds around 230,000 clones, 80% to 90% found once. The specimen sequenced was peripheral blood. These TCRs come from a man aged 45-65 years with COVID-19, enrolled during active disease.

J is TRBJ2-5 and V is TRBV7-8; D remains ambiguous. Germline V CDR1 and CDR2: SGHVS, FQNEAQ. Trimming cost V 1 base and J 0 bases, with 12 bases left between them. This CDR3 contains 16 residues. In DNA, the CDR3 is TGTGCCAGCAGCTTAGAGCCCTCGACTTACCAAGAGACCCAGTACTTC. Amino acid sequence: CASSLEPSTYQETQYF.

The chain uses TRBV28 and TRBJ2-2; D remains unclear. Trimming cost V 4 bases and J 7 bases, with 10 bases left between them. CDR1 and CDR2 from the germline V gene are MDHEN and SYDVKM. This CDR3 is 13 amino acids long. The CDR3 here is CASSSPVLGELFF. The CDR3 DNA reads TGTGCCAGCAGTTCCCCTGTCCTCGGGGAGCTGTTTTTT.

CDR3 loop: CASSQAVQRREQYF. The DNA of the CDR3 is TGTGCCAGTAGTCAGGCGGTCCAAAGGAGGGAGCAGTACTTC. This rearrangement joins TRBV19 to TRBJ2-7, with a possible D match to TRBD2 (5 bases). The V gene lost 5 bases and the J gene lost 7 bases, with 18 bases spanning the gap. Germline V gives CDR1 LNHDA, CDR2 SQIVND (reference sequence). This CDR3 has 14 residues.

This clone appeared a few times. The chain couples TRBV27 to TRBJ1-1; D gene uncertain. Germline CDR1 MNHEY, CDR2 SMNVEV (reference sequence). V dropped 6 bases and J dropped 3 bases, with 14 bases sitting between them. The CDR3 extends over 14 amino acids. CDR3 sequence: CASSNRERYTEAFF. CDR3 coding DNA: TGTGCCAGCAGCAATAGGGAGAGATACACTGAAGCTTTCTTT.

By frequency in the sample, this clone is medium-sized (0.01 to 0.1%). The J gene is TRBJ1-4, the V gene TRBV4-3, with D possibly being TRBD1 (6 bases). Germline V gene data show CDR1 as LGHNA and CDR2 as YSLEER. V was trimmed by 2 bases and J by 5 bases, leaving 12 bases between them. The CDR3 length is 15 residues. CDR3 in amino acids: CASSQPGQMNEKLFF. CDR3 in DNA: TGCGCCAGCAGCCAACCTGGACAGATGAATGAAAAACTGTTTTTT.

The chain couples TRBV5-1 to TRBJ2-2; TRBD1 matches at 10 bases. Germline CDR1 reads SGHRS; CDR2 reads YFSETQ. The CDR3 is 16 amino acids. V shed 3 bases and J 3 bases; nucleotides not matched to a gene: 5. This CDR3 is CASSWAGQGYTGELFF. CDR3 sequence (DNA): TGCGCCAGCAGCTGGGCGGGACAGGGGTACACCGGGGAGCTGTTTTTT.

The J gene is TRBJ2-1, the V gene TRBV2; D is ambiguous. Germline loops: CDR1 SNHLY, CDR2 FYNNEI. There are 14 residues in the CDR3. Between the trimmed V and J ends, which lost 0 bases and 6 bases, there was a span of 9 bases. The CDR3 bases are TGTGCCAGCAGTGAAGCGTTGCTGCGCAATGAGCAGTTCTTC. This gives the protein CASSEALLRNEQFF.

This rearrangement joins TRBV6-2 or TRBV6-3 to TRBJ2-7; 7 bases align to TRBD1. The CDR3 runs to 15 residues. J was trimmed by 0 bases and V by 2 bases; bases with no gene match: 4. The germline gives CDR1 MNHEY, CDR2 SVGEGT. The CDR3 reads CASSYRDSSSYEQYF. The DNA of the CDR3 is TGTGCCAGCAGTTACCGGGACAGCAGCTCCTACGAGCAGTACTTC.

The rearrangement links TRBV11-2 to TRBJ2-1, with 8 bases identical to TRBD2. Germline assignment: CDR1 SGHAT and CDR2 FQNNGV. V shed 0 bases, J shed 9 bases, and the junction held 7 bases outside the gene matches. The CDR3 has 15 amino acids. CDR3 in DNA: TGTGCCAGCAGCTTAGATAGGGGCGGGGGGCCTGAGCAGTTCTTC. Its protein is CASSLDRGGGPEQFF.

The chain employs TRBV29-1 and TRBJ1-3; maybe TRBD1 (5 bases). V lost 7 bases to trimming and J lost 0 bases, with 13 bases between them. This CDR3 region has 14 residues. The germline V gene has CDR1 SQVTM and CDR2 ANQGSEA. DNA for the CDR3: TGCAGCGCGACAGTGGATAACTCTGGAAACACCATATATTTT. Its protein is CSATVDNSGNTIYF.

The chain combines TRBV29-1 with TRBJ1-1; possibly TRBD1 for D (6 bases). Germline values: CDR1 SQVTM, CDR2 ANQGSEA. The CDR3 totals 11 residues. V lost 8 bases and J lost 6, with 13 bases in between. The CDR3 bases are TGCAGCACGCGACAGGTGGCTGAAGCTTTCTTT. Its protein is CSTRQVAEAFF.

V is TRBV27 and J is TRBJ1-2; 8 nucleotides line up with TRBD1. The CDR3 length is 13 residues. Germline assignment: CDR1 MNHEY and CDR2 SMNVEV (reference sequence). Germline trimming cut 7 bases from V and 8 bases from J; bases unmatched to any gene: 9. This chain's CDR3 is CASTSDRDRGYTF. DNA of the CDR3: TGTGCCAGCACCTCGGACAGGGATCGCGGCTACACCTTC.

This chain links TRBV7-9 with TRBJ2-1, with 10 positions matching TRBD2. The CDR3 loop spans 16 amino acids. The junction had 5 bases not matched to a gene; V was cut back by 4 bases and J by 2 bases. CDR1 and CDR2 (germline): SEHNR, FQNEAQ (reference sequence). CDR3 protein: CASSSPSGSPYNEQFF. CDR3 bases: TGTGCCAGCAGCTCCCCTAGCGGGAGCCCCTACAATGAGCAGTTCTTC.

The chain uses TRBV7-2 and TRBJ1-2, with 10 bases that match TRBD1. V shed 0 bases and J 8 bases; nucleotides not matched to a gene: 6. CDR1 is SGHTA and CDR2 is FQGNSA in the germline V gene. The CDR3 loop spans 15 amino acids. The CDR3 sequence is CASSLAGTGALGYTF. CDR3 coding DNA: TGTGCCAGCAGCTTAGCCGGGACAGGGGCTCTAGGCTACACCTTC.

The chain links TRBV11-1 to TRBJ2-3; 8 bases are a match to TRBD2. Per germline, CDR1 SGHAT and CDR2 FQDESV (reference sequence). The J segment lost 6 bases and the V segment lost 5 bases, leaving 4 bases of the junction unmatched. The CDR3 length is 13 residues. CDR3 sequence reads: CASSRGGWDTQYF. The CDR3 DNA follows: TGTGCCAGCAGCCGGGGGGGCTGGGATACGCAGTATTTT.

This chain uses TRBV7-9 with TRBJ1-5; possibly TRBD1 for D (6 bases). Germline lookup yields CDR1 SEHNR and CDR2 FQNEAQ (reference sequence). Trimming pared 10 bases from V and 0 bases from J, leaving 10 bases between. The CDR3 consists of 13 residues. CDR3 coding DNA: TGTGCCATACAGGGATCTAGCAATCAGCCCCAGCATTTT. It is translated as CAIQGSSNQPQHF.

The rearrangement links TRBV6-5 to TRBJ2-4, with unresolved D. Deletions cut 0 bases from V and 0 bases from J, with 9 bases between. This CDR3 has 16 residues. CDR1 MNHEY and CDR2 SVGAGI come from the germline V gene. The CDR3 region is CASSYSRLLAKNIQYF. The DNA for the CDR3 is TGTGCCAGCAGTTACTCTCGGTTACTAGCCAAAAACATTCAGTACTTC.

V and J are TRBV19 and TRBJ1-6; TRBD1 aligns across 7 bases. Trimming at V came to 5 bases and at J to 7 bases, leaving 5 bases not matched to a gene. Germline V lookup: CDR1 LNHDA, CDR2 SQIVND (reference sequence). The CDR3 is made up of 14 amino acids. CDR3 bases: TGTGCCAGTAGTGGACAGGCCAACAATTCACCCCTCCACTTT. Protein: CASSGQANNSPLHF.

This clone was seen just once. The chain couples TRBV9 to TRBJ1-1; D gene ambiguous. CDR1 is SGDLS and CDR2 is YYNGEE in the germline V gene. V was clipped by 0 bases and J by 0 bases, with 6 bases between them. This CDR3 is 14 amino acids long. The CDR3, as DNA: TGTGCCAGCAGCGTAGTCAACATGAACACTGAAGCTTTCTTT. Protein: CASSVVNMNTEAFF.

The chain carries TRBV11-2 and TRBJ2-3; 10 nucleotides line up with TRBD2. The CDR3 contains 15 residues. CDR1 and CDR2 from the germline V gene are SGHAT and FQNNGV. With V trimmed by 5 bases and J by 6 bases, 8 bases remained unmatched. The CDR3 nucleotides read TGTGCCAGCAGCCTCACTAGCGGGAATCGGGATACGCAGTATTTT. The encoded protein is CASSLTSGNRDTQYF. Based on the CDR3 plus reference TRBV11-2 and TRBJ2-3, the full variable domain is EAGVAQSPRYKIIEKRQSVAFWCNPISGHATLYWYQQILGQGPKLLIQFQNNGVVDDSQLPKDRFSAERLKGVDSTLKIQPAKLEDSAVYLCASSLTSGNRDTQYFGPGTRLTVL.

The V gene is TRBV10-3, the J gene TRBJ2-3; 11 bases are a match to TRBD2. The CDR3 has 17 amino acids. V gave up 4 bases and J gave up 0 bases; unmatched junction bases: 6. Germline V gene data show CDR1 as ENHRY and CDR2 as SYGVKD. CDR3 DNA sequence: TGTGCCATCAGTGCGTCTAGCGGGGGGACTAGCACAGATACGCAGTATTTT. It specifies CAISASSGGTSTDTQYF.

The chain employs TRBV13 and TRBJ2-5; 14 nucleotides match TRBD2. Germline values: CDR1 PRHDT, CDR2 FYEKMQ (reference sequence). The junction had 6 bases not matched to a gene; V was cut back by 4 bases and J by 5 bases. The CDR3 is made up of 16 amino acids. The CDR3 bases are TGTGCCAGCAGCTCGGGACTAGCGGGAGAGGGGGAGACCCAGTACTTC. Translated, it gives CASSSGLAGEGETQYF.

The V call is TRBV7-9, the J call TRBJ2-6; 10 bases agree with TRBD1. Looked up from germline, CDR1 is SEHNR and CDR2 is FQNEAQ (reference sequence). J lost 4 bases, V lost 5 bases, and 14 bases had no gene match. This CDR3 contains 19 residues. The CDR3 spells CASSPLGQGVGWGANVLTF. The CDR3 DNA sequence: TGTGCCAGCAGCCCCCTCGGACAGGGGGTTGGTTGGGGGGCCAACGTCCTGACTTTC.

This clone has only a few counts. The chain employs TRBV27 and TRBJ2-3; 8 bases are shared with TRBD1. The V segment lost 3 bases and the J segment 3 bases; nucleotides outside the gene matches: 2. CDR3 length: 14 residues. Germline CDR1 reads MNHEY; CDR2 reads SMNVEV (reference sequence). The CDR3 reads CASSFRDRTDTQYF. CDR3 sequence (DNA): TGTGCCAGCAGTTTTCGGGACAGGACAGATACGCAGTATTTT.

The chain combines TRBV6-5 with TRBJ1-1, with D possibly being TRBD1 (5 bases). The ends were cut back, 0 bases at V and 3 bases at J, with 8 bases in the middle. CDR1 and CDR2 (germline): MNHEY, SVGAGI. CDR3 length: 14 amino acids. Here the CDR3 reads CASSYSTGDTEAFF. Here the CDR3 DNA reads TGTGCCAGCAGTTACTCGACGGGGGACACTGAAGCTTTCTTT.

V usage is TRBV19 and J usage is TRBJ1-6; perhaps TRBD1 as D (5 bases). The V end lost 7 bases, the J end lost 8 bases, and 12 bases lay between the germline ends. Germline V gives CDR1 LNHDA, CDR2 SQIVND (reference sequence). The CDR3 loop spans 13 amino acids. Written as DNA, the CDR3 is TGTGCCAGTACCGGGACTATAGATTCACCCCTCCACTTT. It is translated as CASTGTIDSPLHF.

The chain employs TRBV5-1 and TRBJ1-2; 7 bases match TRBD1. CDR1 SGHRS and CDR2 YFSETQ come from the germline V gene. Trimming removed 2 bases from V and 4 bases from J; junction bases left unmatched: 11. This CDR3 is 16 amino acids long. CDR3 region: CASSLKTGQFIYGYTF. The CDR3 region has the DNA TGCGCCAGCAGCTTAAAAACGGGACAGTTTATCTATGGCTACACCTTC.